This is a list of T cell receptor beta chains from one sample in a study of identical twins. From the 5' RACE reads, TCRdb called clonotypes with MiXCR, one entry per CDR3 protein. The table lists roughly 500,000 distinct CDR3 sequences, 22% of them singletons. The sample also formed part of further work on T cells expressing NK-cell markers.

Sequenced input: CD4+ T cells sorted from blood. The receptors originated from a woman under 30 in good health. Each CDR3 is given with its conserved first and last residue. The D gene is left open where the match is weak. Clone size is stated in some rows and not others, as once, few, many or a class when expanded.

abundance,v_gene,j_gene,d_gene,len,CDR3aa,CDR3nt
NA,TRBV3-1,TRBJ2-3,NA,14,CATNRAGWADTQYF,TGTGCCACTAACAGGGCCGGTTGGGCAGATACGCAGTATTTT
few,TRBV6-1,TRBJ2-3,NA,13,CASSPGLSLRQYF,TGTGCCAGCAGTCCCGGACTATCTCTTAGGCAGTATTTT
NA,TRBV3-1,TRBJ2-7,NA,17,CASSRSLGASSTYEQYF,TGTGCCAGCAGCCGGTCACTAGGGGCCAGCAGCACCTACGAGCAGTACTTC
NA,TRBV11-3,TRBJ2-7,NA,16,CASSEMGQGGFYEQYF,TGTGCCAGCAGCGAGATGGGGCAGGGTGGTTTCTACGAGCAGTACTTC
many,TRBV5-1,TRBJ1-1,NA,11,CASRQNTEAFF,TGCGCCAGCAGGCAGAACACTGAAGCTTTCTTT
NA,TRBV6-5,TRBJ1-3,NA,14,CASSYSGEMGTIYF,TGTGCCAGCAGTTACTCGGGGGAAATGGGCACCATATATTTT
NA,TRBV15,TRBJ2-7,NA,15,CATSRARTSRYEQYF,TGTGCCACCAGCAGAGCGAGGACAAGCCGATACGAGCAGTACTTC
few,TRBV27,TRBJ2-7,NA,13,CASSSTFSYEQYF,TGTGCCAGCAGTTCCACCTTCAGCTACGAGCAGTACTTC
NA,TRBV20-1,TRBJ2-1,TRBD2,13,CSARVTGGREQFF,TGCAGTGCTAGAGTTACGGGAGGTAGAGAGCAGTTCTTC
few,TRBV9,TRBJ2-3,NA,15,CASSVATGIADTQYF,TGTGCCAGCAGCGTAGCTACTGGGATAGCAGATACGCAGTATTTT
few,TRBV7-9,TRBJ2-1,TRBD2,14,CASSFREGFDEQFF,TGTGCCAGCAGCTTTAGGGAGGGGTTCGATGAGCAGTTCTTC
once,TRBV20-1,TRBJ1-5,NA,15,CSARDPVAGNQPQHF,TGCAGTGCTAGAGATCCCGTGGCAGGAAATCAGCCCCAGCATTTT
few,TRBV20-1,TRBJ1-2,NA,10,CSAADSGYTF,TGCAGTGCAGCAGACAGTGGCTACACCTTC
NA,TRBV7-3,TRBJ2-3,TRBD2,18,CASSLASGGTTSTDTQYF,TGTGCCAGCAGCTTAGCTAGCGGGGGGACCACTAGCACAGATACGCAGTATTTT
NA,TRBV7-2,TRBJ2-7,NA,15,CASSLDRLRTYEQYF,TGTGCCAGCAGCTTAGATCGGTTACGGACCTACGAGCAGTACTTC
NA,TRBV5-1,TRBJ1-6,TRBD1,16,CASSPTSGGGNSPLHF,TGCGCCAGCAGCCCTACCTCAGGGGGTGGTAATTCACCCCTCCACTTT
few,TRBV6-4,TRBJ1-1,TRBD1,15,CASSAETGGFTEAFF,TGTGCCAGCAGCGCCGAGACAGGGGGTTTCACTGAAGCTTTCTTT
few,TRBV25-1,TRBJ1-1,TRBD1,15,CASSEVWTGLEGAFF,TGTGCCAGCAGTGAAGTTTGGACAGGACTAGAGGGAGCTTTCTTT
few,TRBV6-5,TRBJ2-3,TRBD1,15,CASSYGTGLTDTQYF,TGTGCCAGCAGTTACGGGACAGGGTTAACAGATACGCAGTATTTT
few,TRBV7-8,TRBJ2-1,TRBD2,17,CASSRSVAGSSYNEQFF,TGTGCCAGCAGCCGCTCGGTAGCGGGAAGCTCCTACAATGAGCAGTTCTTC
few,TRBV29-1,TRBJ2-1,NA,14,CSAGGGRRNNEQFF,TGCAGCGCTGGGGGTGGGAGGAGAAACAATGAGCAGTTCTTC
NA,TRBV7-3,TRBJ2-3,TRBD2,17,CASSLFAPGGPGDTQYF,TGTGCCAGCAGCTTATTTGCCCCGGGGGGGCCGGGAGATACGCAGTATTTT
NA,TRBV12-3/TRBV12-4,TRBJ2-7,TRBD2,16,CASSPGVGGGSYEQYF,TGTGCCAGCAGTCCCGGGGTTGGCGGGGGCTCCTACGAGCAGTACTTC
few,TRBV29-1,TRBJ2-3,TRBD1,14,CSATGTGFTDTQYF,TGCAGCGCGACCGGGACAGGGTTCACAGATACGCAGTATTTT
NA,TRBV29-1,TRBJ2-5,TRBD2,14,CSVETGTSTRTQYF,TGCAGCGTTGAGACCGGGACTAGTACCAGGACCCAGTACTTC
few,TRBV4-1,TRBJ2-1,TRBD1,16,CASSLGDRGGHWEQFF,TGCGCCAGCAGCCTCGGGGACAGGGGTGGGCACTGGGAGCAGTTCTTC
few,TRBV29-1,TRBJ1-1,NA,11,CSVEGSSEAFF,TGCAGCGTTGAAGGTAGTAGTGAAGCTTTCTTT
few,TRBV7-9,TRBJ1-6,TRBD1,16,CASSLPLGTGASPLHF,TGTGCCAGCAGCCTACCGTTAGGGACAGGGGCATCACCCCTCCACTTT
once,TRBV12-3/TRBV12-4,TRBJ1-2,NA,13,CASSLASTRGYTF,TGTGCCAGCAGTTTAGCGAGTACCCGCGGCTACACCTTC
few,TRBV20-1,TRBJ2-7,NA,12,CSALRQVHEQYF,TGCAGTGCTCTTAGACAGGTCCACGAGCAGTACTTC
NA,TRBV12-3/TRBV12-4,TRBJ1-4,NA,12,CASSLEGSLLFF,TGTGCCAGCAGTTTAGAAGGGAGTTTACTGTTTTTT
NA,TRBV2,TRBJ2-3,NA,16,CASTRGVGAGTDTQYF,TGTGCCAGCACCCGCGGGGTGGGGGCCGGCACAGATACGCAGTATTTT
few,TRBV6-6,TRBJ2-3,NA,13,CASRIEGTDTQYF,TGTGCCAGCAGAATCGAGGGGACAGATACGCAGTATTTT